The T cell receptor (beta chain) under discussion was sequenced for a study of vaccination and CD4 T cells after COVID-19. Study overall: Taking of post-vaccine samples occurred a median around 70 days after dose two (range 14 to 241).

The Oncomine TCR Beta short-read assay sequenced DNA from cultured CD4+ T cells. TCRdb redid the calling of the PCR reads with MiXCR, one entry per CDR3 protein. Here the sample spans approximately 16,000 distinct CDR3 sequences, under 75% being singletons. This CDR3 region has 15 residues. Germline assignment: CDR1 LNHDA and CDR2 SQIVND (reference sequence). Trimming shortened V by 4 bases and J by 4 bases, and 13 bases separated the two germline ends. Concerning this clonotype itself: Its antigen is undetermined.

This sample's treatment: roughly 11-day PBMC culture with coronavirus spike peptide pools or control peptides (ViraFEST assay). Positive PCR results dated from March to December 2020, before the US Alpha, Beta and Delta variants. The chain links TRBV19 to TRBJ1-4; no clear D gene. The sequencing sample was made of CD4+ T cells from blood, cultured in vitro. The source is a human donor who had recovered from COVID-19. In nucleotides, the CDR3 is TGTGCCAGTAGTAGTTCACAGCTTGATAATGAAAAACTGTTTTTT. Translating it yields CASSSSQLDNEKLFF.